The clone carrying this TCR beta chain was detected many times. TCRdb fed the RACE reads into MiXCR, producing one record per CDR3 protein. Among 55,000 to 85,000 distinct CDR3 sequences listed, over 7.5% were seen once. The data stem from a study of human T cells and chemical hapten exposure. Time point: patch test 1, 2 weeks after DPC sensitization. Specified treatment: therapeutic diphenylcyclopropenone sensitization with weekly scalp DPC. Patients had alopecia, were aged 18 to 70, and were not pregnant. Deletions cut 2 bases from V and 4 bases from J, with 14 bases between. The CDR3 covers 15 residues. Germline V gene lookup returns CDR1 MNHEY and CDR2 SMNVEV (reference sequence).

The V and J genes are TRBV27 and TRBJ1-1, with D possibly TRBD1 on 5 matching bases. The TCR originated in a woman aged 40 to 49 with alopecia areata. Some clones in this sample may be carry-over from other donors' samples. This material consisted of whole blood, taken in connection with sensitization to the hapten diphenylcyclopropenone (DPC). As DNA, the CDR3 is TGTGCCAGCAGTTTAGGAGGTTGGGGCGGCACTGAAGCTTTCTTT. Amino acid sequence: CASSLGGWGGTEAFF.